The T cell receptor (beta chain) described here comes from a study of cytomegalovirus exposure and HLA in healthy donors. Points from the study as a whole: TCR beta V- and J-gene trimming was later associated with a missense DCLRE1C variant. The authors listed 180 or so TCR beta chains as cytomegalovirus-associated. Across donors, most TCRs were seen rarely, yet some public ones were widespread. A later analysis reportedly found that, within productive TCRs, an Asian-associated ancestry cluster had fewer N-insertions than the mean observed across the approximately 690 donors.

CDR1 MNHEY and CDR2 SMNVEV come from the germline V gene (reference sequence). This CDR3 is 14 amino acids long. V lost 6 bases and J 8 bases, leaving 16 bases between the germline ends. To note about this clone: Antigen: not known.

Both 60 Vbeta primers and 13 Jbeta primers went into the PCR. Measured with immunoSEQ multiplex PCR; TCRdb has only the in-frame clones, and not every one. The top ten hold about 3.8% of the sample, which has 90,000 to 100,000 clones, around two thirds seen once. This TCR was recovered from a man aged 30 to 45 in good health and CMV-seronegative. Sequencing was done on a sample of PBMCs. The rearrangement links TRBV27 to TRBJ1-4; D is undetermined. The CDR3 loop reads CASRPRGIREKLFF. The CDR3 nucleotides are TGTGCCAGCAGGCCGCGAGGTATTCGGGAAAAACTGTTTTTT.